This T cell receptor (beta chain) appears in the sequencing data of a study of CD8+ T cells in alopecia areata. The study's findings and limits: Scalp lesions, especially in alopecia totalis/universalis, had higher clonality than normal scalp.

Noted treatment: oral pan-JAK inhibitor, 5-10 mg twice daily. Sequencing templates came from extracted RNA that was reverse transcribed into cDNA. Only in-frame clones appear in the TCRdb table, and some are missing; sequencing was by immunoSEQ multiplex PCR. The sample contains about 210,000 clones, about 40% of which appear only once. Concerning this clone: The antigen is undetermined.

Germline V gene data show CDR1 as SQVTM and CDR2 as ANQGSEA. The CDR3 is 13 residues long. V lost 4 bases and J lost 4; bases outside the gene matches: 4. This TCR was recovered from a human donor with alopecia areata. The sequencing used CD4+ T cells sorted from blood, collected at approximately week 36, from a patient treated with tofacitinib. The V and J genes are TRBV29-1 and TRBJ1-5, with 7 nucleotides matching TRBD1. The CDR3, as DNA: TGCAGCGTTGGGGACAGCCCAAATCAGCCCCAGCATTTT. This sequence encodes CSVGDSPNQPQHF. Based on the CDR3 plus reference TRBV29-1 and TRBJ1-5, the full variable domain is SAVISQKPSRDICQRGTSLTIQCQVDSQVTMMFWYRQQPGQSLTLIATANQGSEATYESGFVIDKFPISRPNLTFSTLTVSNMSPEDSSIYLCSVGDSPNQPQHFGDGTRLSIL.